These T cell receptor beta chains were read from a single sample in a study of cytomegalovirus exposure and HLA in healthy donors. Sequenced by immunoSEQ multiplex PCR; TCRdb stores in-frame clones only, minus some. The table lists about 160,000 clones, approximately 96% of them singletons, with roughly 1% in the top ten. Sequences were obtained from PBMCs. These receptor sequences come from a woman aged 18-29 years in good health and CMV-seronegative. Each CDR3 is given with its conserved first and last residue. The D gene is left open where the match is weak. Size tells how often a clone was seen (once, few, many) or the class of an expanded clone, and some rows leave it out.

D	V	J	size	CDR3	DNA
TRBD1	TRBV4-1	TRBJ1-5	NA	CASSPVLGTGIFQPQHF	TGCGCCAGCAGCCCCGTTTTGGGGACAGGGATCTTTCAGCCCCAGCATTTT
NA	TRBV6-1	TRBJ2-7	NA	CASSEVAGSMYEQYF	TGTGCCAGCAGTGAAGTGGCAGGGTCCATGTACGAGCAGTACTTC
NA	TRBV6-5	TRBJ1-4	NA	CASRIQGELFF	TGTGCCAGCAGGATACAGGGAGAACTGTTTTTT
TRBD1	TRBV7-2	TRBJ2-7	NA	CASSFYKDRAYEQYF	TGTGCCAGCAGCTTCTACAAGGACAGGGCGTACGAGCAGTACTTC
NA	TRBV4-2	TRBJ1-6	once	CASSQNNSPLHF	TGTGCCAGCAGCCAAAACAACTCACCCCTCCACTTT
TRBD1	TRBV4-1	TRBJ1-5	NA	CASSQDRLGQGIDQPQHF	TGCGCCAGCAGCCAAGATCGCCTGGGACAGGGAATCGATCAGCCCCAGCATTTT
NA	TRBV27	TRBJ1-1	NA	CASRKTHDITNTEAFF	TGTGCCAGCAGGAAAACACATGACATCACGAACACTGAAGCTTTCTTT
NA	TRBV4-3	TRBJ1-2	NA	CASSQDAGGTNYGYTF	TGCGCCAGCAGCCAAGATGCCGGCGGTACTAACTATGGCTACACCTTC
NA	TRBV9	TRBJ1-2	NA	CASSVGLAGERSYTF	TGTGCCAGCAGCGTAGGTCTTGCAGGGGAGAGGAGCTACACCTTC
TRBD2	TRBV2	TRBJ2-2	NA	CASSQLAARGTGELFF	TGTGCCAGCAGCCAACTAGCGGCTCGGGGCACCGGGGAGCTGTTTTTT
TRBD2	TRBV5-4	TRBJ2-3	NA	CASSGRWLAGGLTDTQYF	TGTGCCAGCAGCGGGAGGTGGCTAGCGGGGGGCCTCACAGATACGCAGTATTTT
NA	TRBV29-1	TRBJ2-1	NA	CSVTLREDLGYNEQFF	TGCAGCGTGACCCTAAGGGAGGACCTGGGGTACAATGAGCAGTTCTTC
TRBD1	TRBV4-2	TRBJ2-2	NA	CASSQETGLGTGELFF	TGTGCCAGCAGCCAAGAGACAGGGCTGGGCACCGGGGAGCTGTTTTTT
TRBD1	TRBV5-1	TRBJ2-3	NA	CASSPRQGIPDTQYF	TGCGCCAGCAGCCCGCGACAGGGGATTCCAGATACGCAGTATTTT
NA	TRBV10-3	TRBJ2-5	NA	CAISFQGETQYF	TGTGCCATCAGTTTCCAGGGAGAGACCCAGTACTTC
TRBD1	TRBV6-6	TRBJ1-2	NA	CASSTYRGGYGYTF	TGTGCCAGCAGTACCTACAGGGGTGGGTATGGCTACACCTTC
TRBD1	TRBV9	TRBJ2-7	NA	CASSRGTGSYEQYF	TGTGCCAGCAGCCGGGGGACAGGGTCCTACGAGCAGTACTTC
TRBD1	TRBV7-9	TRBJ1-5	NA	CASSGTGPQPQHF	TGTGCCAGCAGCGGGACAGGGCCTCAGCCCCAGCATTTT
NA	TRBV5-1	TRBJ2-7	NA	CASSAFAGRYEQYF	TGCGCCAGCAGCGCGTTTGCGGGGCGGTACGAGCAGTACTTC